The T cell receptor beta chain under discussion was sequenced for a study of chemoradiotherapy in HPV16-positive cancers. In the study overall: A couple of HPV16-positive patients' cells yielded candidate HPV-specific clones and common motifs.

Repeated repertoire sampling spanned the course of chemoradiotherapy. As to this clone: The antigen is not known.

The CDR3 runs to 14 residues. Per the germline V gene, CDR1 is ENHRY and CDR2 is SYGVKD. The V end was cut by 5 bases, the J end by 7 bases, with 12 bases between. Study observations and caveats: HPV-responsive T-cell expansion during chemoradiotherapy was linked to improved recurrence-free survival in HPV16-positive patients. During treatment, candidate HPV-specific clones and E7-related motifs expanded in tumor.

Measured with immunoSEQ multiplex PCR; TCRdb has only the in-frame clones, and not every one. There are fewer than 20,000 clones in the sample; nearly 90% occur only once, and about 2.1% lies in the top ten. The chain links TRBV10-3 to TRBJ1-6; tentative D call: TRBD1 (5 bases). This receptor was taken from a human donor with HPV-associated anogenital cancer. The material was blood, obtained from a patient who underwent chemoradiotherapy. Written as DNA, the CDR3 is TGTGCCATCAGTTGGGAAGGGGCGAATTCACCCCTCCACTTT. Translation: CAISWEGANSPLHF.